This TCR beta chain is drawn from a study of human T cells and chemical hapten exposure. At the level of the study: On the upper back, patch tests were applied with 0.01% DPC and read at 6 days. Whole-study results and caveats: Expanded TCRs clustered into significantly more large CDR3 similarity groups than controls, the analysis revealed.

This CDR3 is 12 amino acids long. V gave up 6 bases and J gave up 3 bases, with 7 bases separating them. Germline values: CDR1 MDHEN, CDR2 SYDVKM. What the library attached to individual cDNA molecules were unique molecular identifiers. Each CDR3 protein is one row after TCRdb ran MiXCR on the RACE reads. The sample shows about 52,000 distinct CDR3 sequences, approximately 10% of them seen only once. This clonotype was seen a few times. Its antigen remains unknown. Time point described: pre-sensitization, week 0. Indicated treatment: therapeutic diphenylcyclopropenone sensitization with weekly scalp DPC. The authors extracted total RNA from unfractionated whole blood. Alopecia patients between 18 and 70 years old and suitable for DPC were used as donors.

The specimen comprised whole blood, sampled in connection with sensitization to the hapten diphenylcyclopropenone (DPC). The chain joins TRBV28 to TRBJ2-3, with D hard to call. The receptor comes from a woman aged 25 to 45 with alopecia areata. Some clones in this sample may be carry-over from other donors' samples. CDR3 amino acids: CASSIRTDTQYF. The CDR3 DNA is TGTGCCAGCAGCATTAGGACAGATACGCAGTATTTT.